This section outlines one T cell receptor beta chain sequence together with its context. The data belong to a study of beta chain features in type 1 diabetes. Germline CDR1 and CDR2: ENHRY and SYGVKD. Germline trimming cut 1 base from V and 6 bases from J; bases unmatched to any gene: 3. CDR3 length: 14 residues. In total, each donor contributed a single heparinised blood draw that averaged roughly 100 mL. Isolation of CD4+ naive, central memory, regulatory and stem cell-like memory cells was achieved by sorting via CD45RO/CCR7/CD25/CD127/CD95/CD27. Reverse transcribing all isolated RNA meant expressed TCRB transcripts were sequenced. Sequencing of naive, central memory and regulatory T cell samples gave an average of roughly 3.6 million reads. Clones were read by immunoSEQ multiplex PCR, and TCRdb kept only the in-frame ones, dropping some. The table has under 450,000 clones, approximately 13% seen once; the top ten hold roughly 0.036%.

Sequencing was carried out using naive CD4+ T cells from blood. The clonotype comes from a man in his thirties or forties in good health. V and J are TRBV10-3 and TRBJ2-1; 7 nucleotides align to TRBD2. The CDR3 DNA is TGTGCCATCAGTGAGTGGTCTAGCGGCAATGAGCAGTTCTTC. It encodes CAISEWSSGNEQFF.